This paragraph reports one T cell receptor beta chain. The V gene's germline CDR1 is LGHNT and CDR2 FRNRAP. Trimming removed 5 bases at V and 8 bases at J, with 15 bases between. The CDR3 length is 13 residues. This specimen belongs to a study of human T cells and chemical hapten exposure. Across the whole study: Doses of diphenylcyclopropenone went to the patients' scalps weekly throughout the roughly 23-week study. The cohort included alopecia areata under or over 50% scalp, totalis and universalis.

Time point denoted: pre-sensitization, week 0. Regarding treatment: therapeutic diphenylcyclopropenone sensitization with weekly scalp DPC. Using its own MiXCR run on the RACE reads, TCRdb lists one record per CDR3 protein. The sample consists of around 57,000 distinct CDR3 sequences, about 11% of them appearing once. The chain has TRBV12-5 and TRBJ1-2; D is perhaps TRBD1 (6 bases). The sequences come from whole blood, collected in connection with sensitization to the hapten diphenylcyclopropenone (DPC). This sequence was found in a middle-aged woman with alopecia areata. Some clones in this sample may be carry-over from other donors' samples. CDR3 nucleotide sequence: TGTGCTAGTGGTGTTACAGGGTACGAGGGCTACACCTTC. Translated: CASGVTGYEGYTF.